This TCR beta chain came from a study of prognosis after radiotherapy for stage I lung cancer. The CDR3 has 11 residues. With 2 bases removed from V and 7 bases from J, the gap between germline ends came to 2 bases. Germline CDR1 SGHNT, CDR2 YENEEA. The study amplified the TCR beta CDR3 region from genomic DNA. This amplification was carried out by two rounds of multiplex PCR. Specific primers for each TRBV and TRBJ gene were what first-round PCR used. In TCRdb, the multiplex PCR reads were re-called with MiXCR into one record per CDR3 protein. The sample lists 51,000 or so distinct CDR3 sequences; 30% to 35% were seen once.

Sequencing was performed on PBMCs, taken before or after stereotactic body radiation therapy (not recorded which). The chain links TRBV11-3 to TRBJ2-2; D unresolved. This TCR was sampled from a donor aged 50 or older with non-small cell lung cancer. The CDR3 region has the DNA TGTGCCAGCAGCTTACACGGGGAGCTGTTTTTT. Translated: CASSLHGELFF.